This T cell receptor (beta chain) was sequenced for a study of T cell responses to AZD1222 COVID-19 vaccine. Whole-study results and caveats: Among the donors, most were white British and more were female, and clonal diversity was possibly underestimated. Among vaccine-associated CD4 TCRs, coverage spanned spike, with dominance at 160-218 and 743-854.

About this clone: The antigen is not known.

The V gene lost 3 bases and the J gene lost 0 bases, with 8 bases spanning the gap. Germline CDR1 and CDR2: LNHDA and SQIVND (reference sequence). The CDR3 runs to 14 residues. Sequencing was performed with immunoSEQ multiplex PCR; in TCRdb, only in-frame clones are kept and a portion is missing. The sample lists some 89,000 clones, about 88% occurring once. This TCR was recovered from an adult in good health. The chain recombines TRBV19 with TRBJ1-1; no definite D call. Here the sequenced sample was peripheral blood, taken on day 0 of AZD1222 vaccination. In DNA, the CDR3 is TGTGCCAGTAGTATCACGGGAATGAACACTGAAGCTTTCTTT. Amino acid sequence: CASSITGMNTEAFF. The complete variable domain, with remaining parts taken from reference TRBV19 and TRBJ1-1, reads DGGITQSPKYLFRKEGQNVTLSCEQNLNHDAMYWYRQDPGQGLRLIYYSQIVNDFQKGDIAEGYSVSREKKESFPLTVTSAQKNPTAFYLCASSITGMNTEAFFGQGTRLTVV.